Reported below is one TCR beta chain. Its specificity is not known. A much larger clone differs by one base, so this may be a read error. CDR3 length: 18 residues. Germline V gives CDR1 LNHDA, CDR2 SQIVND (reference sequence). V gave up 0 bases and J gave up 0 bases, with 15 bases separating them. TCRdb reanalysed the 5' RACE reads using MiXCR and keeps one entry per CDR3 protein. The sample has about 320,000 distinct CDR3 sequences, 3.5% to 4.5% seen once. The data stem from a study of T cells after yellow fever vaccination. As for the study in general: The fractions with low cell numbers were processed using SMART-Seq v4 Ultra Low Input. General observations from the study: Most clones from primary vaccination resurfaced after the booster (approximately 96% CD4, about 91% CD8). The CD4 compartment and the CD8 compartment contained a small share of clonotypes in common.

This receptor was identified in a man younger than 35 who received the YFV17D yellow fever vaccine. This specimen was PBMCs, taken 15 days after the yellow fever booster vaccination. The chain combines TRBV19 with TRBJ1-5; D unclear. CDR3 protein: CASSIDGTVLCSNQPQHF. The CDR3 DNA sequence: TGTGCCAGTAGTATAGATGGAACGGTATTATGTAGCAATCAGCCCCAGCATTTT.